Given below is one TCR beta chain in context. The assay was immunoSEQ multiplex PCR, and TCRdb's table has in-frame clones only and misses some. The profile shows about 67,000 clones, 89% of them singletons. Trimming took off 6 bases at V and 3 bases at J, with 14 bases between the two ends. The germline CDR1 and CDR2 sequences are MNHNS and SASEGT. The CDR3 loop spans 15 amino acids. This sample was taken from a study of T cell changes during pregnancy in multiple sclerosis. The sequences come from peripheral blood, collected in the first trimester of pregnancy. The gene calls are TRBV6-1 and TRBJ1-4; no clear D. This TCR came from a female donor with multiple sclerosis, enrolled in a pregnancy study. The CDR3 sequence is CASSLLMSPNEKLFF. CDR3 nucleotides: TGTGCCAGCAGCCTACTGATGAGTCCTAATGAAAAACTGTTTTTT.